This entry features one T cell receptor beta chain sequence. The specificity of this receptor is unknown. It has no much larger one-base neighbor in the sample; base qualities were not kept. The time point label corresponds to: cycle 1 day 1 (C1D1), immediately before nivolumab initiation. All trial patients had relapsed after autologous stem cell transplantation, with cohorts A, B and C differing in prior brentuximab vedotin exposure. CD4+ T cells were purified from thawed PBMCs by magnetic negative selection with a Miltenyi CD4+ T cell isolation kit. A total of about 51 patients with relapsed/refractory classical Hodgkin lymphoma made up the trial cohort, and each patient's best overall response was complete response, partial response or progressive disease. Trial patients were treated with single-agent nivolumab in the multi-cohort phase II CheckMate 205 trial. An independent review committee assessed best overall response by applying the 2007 International Working Group response criteria. PBMCs from the trial were collected at three points: immediately before nivolumab initiation (C1D1), and during therapy at cycle 2 day 1 and cycle 4 day 1. After peripheral blood was drawn into 8 mL Vacutainer Cell Preparation Tubes, PBMCs were isolated by centrifugation and then cryopreserved. Purified CD4+ and CD8+ fractions were generated only in cases for which an additional PBMC sample was available. On LS columns in a quadroMACS separator, the magnetically labelled cells were depleted, and the flow-through was collected as the purified fraction.

This specimen belongs to a study of PD-1 blockade in classical Hodgkin lymphoma (TCRdb year 2020). Concerning the study at large: Nivolumab dosing was 3 mg/kg intravenously every 2 weeks, continuing until either disease progression or unacceptable toxicity. The study used TCR beta sequencing and CyTOF to define a peripheral blood immune signature of response to PD-1 blockade in classical Hodgkin lymphoma.

The investigation overall reported the following: Diversity was lower in patients who began nivolumab less than 1 year after ASCT, so these patients were left out of later analyses to avoid confounding by immune reconstitution. The study covered only a single clinical trial cohort, and the causes of the repertoire differences, possibly disease activity or prior therapy, were still not defined. Baseline diversity similar to that of newly diagnosed patients was observed in trial patients achieving complete response, whereas significantly lower diversity was observed in partial responders and progressors. CD4+ but not CD8+ TCR diversity rose significantly by C4D1 (p=0.0027 vs p=0.16), most apparent in complete responders (p=0.02). Newly diagnosed patients were reported to have lower baseline TCR diversity than healthy donors, and relapsed/refractory patients were reported to have lower baseline TCR diversity still.

Including cysteine and phenylalanine, the CDR3 has 18 amino acids. Just the 54-base CDR3 DNA is kept, in frame starting at base 1. The CDR1 and CDR2 encoded by the germline V gene (reference sequence) are LNHNV and YYDKDF. V drops 5 bases and J drops 5 bases, leaving 27 bases in between. Genomic DNA was extracted with the Qiagen DNeasy kit from unsorted PBMCs and from negatively selected CD4+ and CD8+ fractions. Using primers that anneal to V and J segments, immunoSEQ multiplex PCR amplified the TCR beta CDR3 regions. Amplification bias was minimized using a synthetic immune receptor repertoire, and residual bias was removed computationally after sequencing. As for the authors' bioinformatics: Custom Python scripts were used to quantify repertoire diversity as the Shannon entropy index. The unsorted, CD4+ and CD8+ repertoires were each analyzed separately, with the exception of combined analyses, where CD4+ and CD8+ sequences were merged in silico. Clonal expansion was defined as at least a 2-fold frequency increase after treatment relative to C1D1, with a pseudocount of 0.5 for undetected baseline clones. Clones with 0 or 1 copy at C1D1 were defined as singleton clones, while clones with 2 or more copies were defined as non-singleton clones. Clones expanded in unsorted samples were annotated as CD4+, CD8+ or unknown by matching protein sequences in sorted samples from the same patient. Wilcoxon tests were applied to paired samples to test diversity changes from C1D1 to C4D1. The table comes from immuneACCESS by way of TCRdb, which keeps in-frame sequences with V and J called. Part of the clones is missing from these tables; in studies checked, under half for an unresolved V gene and the rest for unknown reasons. The V and J calls and clone size were taken over from that table, and D and trimming were inferred from the DNA. This sample lists tens of thousands of clones; less than 90% were detected once. The ten largest clones take up more than 1.5% of the sample.

The starting material was CD4+ T cells from blood, obtained at baseline. The receptor chain draws on TRBV15 and TRBJ1-1, with TRBD1 as a weak D call on 5 bases. This receptor was taken from a human donor with classical Hodgkin lymphoma. This receptor has the CDR3 CATSGLRSGARLATEAFF. At the DNA level, the sequence is TGTGCCACCAGCGGACTCCGCAGCGGGGCCAGGCTAGCAACTGAAGCTTTCTTT.